This TCR beta chain was obtained from a study of response to subunit inactivated influenza vaccine. The V end lost 2 bases, the J end lost 5 bases, and 9 bases lay between the germline ends. From germline, CDR1 is MNHEY and CDR2 SVGAGI. The CDR3 has 14 amino acids. TCRdb re-called the RT-PCR reads with MiXCR, one entry per CDR3 protein. The table has about 520,000 distinct CDR3 sequences, about 25% seen once. The clonotype was recovered from a man aged 45-60 years who received an inactivated influenza vaccine. The material sequenced was CD4+ T cells sorted from PBMCs, taken 4 to 6 days after vaccination. The V call is TRBV6-5, the J call TRBJ1-4, with D hard to call. The CDR3 region is CASSYRSGNEKLFF. The DNA for the CDR3 is TGTGCCAGCAGTTACCGGTCGGGGAATGAAAAACTGTTTTTT.